These 8 T cell receptor beta chains came from one sample sequenced in a study of blood T cell repertoires in COVID-19. TCRdb's table, derived via immunoSEQ multiplex PCR, lists solely in-frame clones and lacks some. The repertoire holds roughly 100,000 clones, with over 80% as singletons. The sequenced sample consisted of peripheral blood. The receptors stem from a man aged 50 to 59 with acute or convalescent COVID-19.

This clone was counted a single time. The V and J genes are TRBV5-1 and TRBJ1-5, with D hard to call. CDR3 length: 13 amino acids. V lost 1 base, J lost 4 bases, and 6 bases lay in between. Germline loops: CDR1 SGHRS, CDR2 YFSETQ. The CDR3: CASSLSGNQPQHF. Written as DNA, the CDR3 is TGCGCCAGCAGCTTGTCCGGTAATCAGCCCCAGCATTTT.

CDR3 amino acids: CASSKNRAGGPSWADTQYF. DNA of the CDR3: TGTGCCAGCAGCAAAAATAGGGCGGGAGGACCGTCCTGGGCAGATACGCAGTATTTT. This chain connects TRBV21-1 to TRBJ2-3; the table's TRBD2 call for D was not verified on the DNA. TRBV21-1 constitutes a pseudogene. This CDR3 has 19 residues.

In its sample, this clone was seen a few times. The V gene is TRBV2, the J gene TRBJ2-1, with TRBD1 matching 7 bases. V dropped 4 bases and J dropped 6; count of bases not matched to a gene: 3. The germline gives CDR1 SNHLY, CDR2 FYNNEI. The CDR3 loop spans 13 amino acids. CDR3 loop: CASSVQGFNEQFF. As DNA, the CDR3 is TGTGCCAGCAGTGTACAGGGGTTCAATGAGCAGTTCTTC.

The chain has TRBV28 and TRBJ1-4; the D gene is possibly TRBD1 (6 bases). Germline V gene data show CDR1 as MDHEN and CDR2 as SYDVKM. The CDR3 spans 16 residues. V shed 3 bases and J shed 3 bases, with 14 bases lying between them. CDR3 coding DNA: TGTGCCAGCAGTTTCAGGGGCGCGTCTTCTAATGAAAAACTGTTTTTT. Translating it yields CASSFRGASSNEKLFF.

The chain carries TRBV5-8 and TRBJ2-4, with a weak D call TRBD1 (7 bases). This CDR3 spans 13 amino acids. CDR1 and CDR2 (germline): SGHTS, YDEGEE. Trimming pared 5 bases from V and 6 bases from J, leaving 12 bases between. The CDR3 DNA reads as TGTGCCAGCAGGGACAGGAGGGCAAACATTCAGTACTTC. As protein: CASRDRRANIQYF.

The chain carries TRBV19 and TRBJ2-5; D gene ambiguous. The CDR3 has 12 residues. Germline CDR1 LNHDA, CDR2 SQIVND (reference sequence). V was trimmed by 5 bases and J by 4 bases, leaving 8 bases between them. Written as DNA, the CDR3 is TGTGCCAGTAGTGGCGGCGGAGAGACCCAGTACTTC. Protein sequence: CASSGGGETQYF.

This sequence joins TRBV3-1 (or the pseudogene TRBV3-2) and TRBJ1-3; 8 positions match TRBD1. V lost 1 base to trimming and J lost 11 bases; unmatched junction nucleotides: 10. This CDR3 comprises 15 residues. Germline CDR1 and CDR2: LGHDT and YNNKEL (reference sequence). The CDR3 region is CASSQASIFRGPIYF. In nucleotides, the CDR3 is TGTGCCAGCAGCCAAGCGTCAATTTTCAGGGGGCCCATATATTTT.

V gene TRBV23-1 combines with J gene TRBJ2-7, with 12 bases aligning to TRBD2. Being an ORF, TRBV23-1 has a function that is uncertain. The CDR3 consists of 19 residues. The ends lost 0 bases at V and 6 bases at J; junction bases unmatched: 15. The CDR3 nucleotides are TGCGCCAGCAGTCAATCGGACGGGGGGCGGACTAGCGGGATTGGCGAGCAGTACTTC. Its protein product is CASSQSDGGRTSGIGEQYF.